The clone carrying this T cell receptor beta chain was seen only a few times. Unique molecular identifiers were in the cDNA, with template-switch universal primer binding. TCRdb reprocessed the 5' RACE reads via MiXCR and lists one record per CDR3 protein. Of around 490,000 distinct CDR3 sequences in the sample, around 20% are singletons; the top ten hold around 0.47%. Only healthy Caucasians were enrolled as donors. This sample is part of a study of identical twins. This CDR3 spans 15 amino acids. Between the trimmed V and J ends, which lost 0 bases and 1 base, there was a span of 7 bases. Germline CDR1 reads DFQATT; CDR2 reads SNEGSKA (reference sequence). The same specimen was also included in a second study, on yellow fever vaccine responses in identical twins.

The clonotype was recovered from a woman aged 18-30 years in good health. This chain joins TRBV20-1 and TRBJ2-6; no reliable D call. The sequenced sample was CD4+ T cells sorted from blood. This CDR3 is CSARDPSSGANVLTF. The CDR3 DNA reads TGCAGTGCTAGAGATCCGTCGTCTGGGGCCAACGTCCTGACTTTC.